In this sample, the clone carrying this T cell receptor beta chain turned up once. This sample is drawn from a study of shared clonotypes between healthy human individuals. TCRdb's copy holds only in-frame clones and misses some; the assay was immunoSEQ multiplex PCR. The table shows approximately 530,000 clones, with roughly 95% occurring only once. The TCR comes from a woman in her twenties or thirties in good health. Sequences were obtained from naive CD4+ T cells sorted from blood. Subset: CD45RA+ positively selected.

CDR3 protein: CASSSFRLGASNQPQHF. In nucleotides, the CDR3 is TGTGCCAGCAGCTCTTTCCGGTTGGGGGCGAGCAATCAGCCCCAGCATTTT. The rearrangement uses TRBV5-6 and TRBJ1-5, with D perhaps matching TRBD1 (6 bases). Germline CDR1 and CDR2: SGHDT and YYEEEE. The CDR3 loop spans 17 amino acids. Trimming took 3 bases from V and 1 from J, leaving 17 bases between them.